Included here is one T cell receptor beta chain sequence, with context. As yet, its antigen is unknown. Germline loops: CDR1 SEHNR, CDR2 FQNEAQ (reference sequence). The CDR3 runs 16 residues. After removal of 5 bases from V and 0 bases from J, the junction contained 6 bases not matched to a gene. These data are taken from a study of T-cell reconstitution after alpha-beta-depleted transplantation in children. This sample's TCRbeta library carried unique molecular identifier barcodes. MiXCR was run by TCRdb on the PCR reads, yielding one entry per CDR3 protein. The table includes nearly 350,000 distinct CDR3 sequences, 15% to 20% detected once. Notes on the study in general: Several hundred expanded graft clones reportedly supplied alpha-beta T cells about two months after transplant. Some patients' high day-60 TCRbeta diversity was traced to surviving recipient T cells and thymic progenitors.

V gene TRBV7-9 combines with J gene TRBJ2-3; 9 bases agree with TRBD2. Sequences were derived from PBMCs, mostly from graft donor cells, sampled 360 days after TCRalphabeta/CD19-depleted stem cell transplant. This clonotype was sampled from a male patient aged 2 to 9 who had a stem cell transplant for acute lymphoblastic leukemia, so the T cells may come from the graft donor. The CDR3 protein is CASSPPGLASTDTQYF. The CDR3 DNA reads as TGTGCCAGCAGCCCACCGGGACTAGCCAGCACAGATACGCAGTATTTT.